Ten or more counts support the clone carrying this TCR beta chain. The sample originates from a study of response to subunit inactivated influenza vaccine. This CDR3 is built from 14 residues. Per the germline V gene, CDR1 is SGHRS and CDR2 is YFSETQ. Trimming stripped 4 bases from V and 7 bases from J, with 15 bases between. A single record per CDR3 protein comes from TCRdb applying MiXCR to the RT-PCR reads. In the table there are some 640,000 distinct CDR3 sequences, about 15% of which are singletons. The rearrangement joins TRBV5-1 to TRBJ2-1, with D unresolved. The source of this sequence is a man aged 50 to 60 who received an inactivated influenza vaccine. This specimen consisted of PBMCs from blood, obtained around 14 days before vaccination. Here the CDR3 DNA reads TGCGCCAGCAGCCTCTTGCCACGAAGTAATGAGCAGTTCTTC. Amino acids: CASSLLPRSNEQFF.